The following is a T cell receptor (beta chain) sequence with its context. Trimming left V 4 bases short and J 4 bases short, with 20 bases between. Germline CDR1 is SGHVS and CDR2 is FQNEAQ. This CDR3 contains 17 residues. The data derive from a study of blood T cell repertoires in COVID-19. Looking at the study overall: The United States, Italy and Spain were the sources of the acute and convalescent COVID-19 samples.

Study processing details: Estimates of nucleated cell counts were drawn from the amplification of reference gene primers. TCRdb keeps only in-frame clones here, not all; method: immunoSEQ multiplex PCR. The DNA was the basis for D and trimming; V, J and clone size are from that table. This repertoire shows 200,000 to 250,000 clones, more than 70% found once; its top ten account for around 3.3%. The sequencing sample was made of peripheral blood. This TCR was sampled from a woman of 80 years or more with acute or convalescent COVID-19. The J gene is TRBJ2-1, the V gene TRBV7-8; D not certain. This CDR3 is CASSSTREVVWYNEQFF. In nucleotides, the CDR3 is TGTGCCAGCAGCTCTACCAGAGAGGTGGTATGGTACAATGAGCAGTTCTTC.